This T cell receptor (beta chain) came from a study of T cell repertoires in cytomegalovirus infection. Study-level information: In public TCR beta signatures, there were indications of both CMV infection and matching HLA type.

TCRdb reprocessed the reads with MiXCR, giving one entry per CDR3 protein. The sample records hundreds of thousands of distinct CDR3 sequences, around 30% being singletons. This clonotype was detected only a few times. Its target is unknown. The receptor was derived from a human donor in good health (CMV status not recorded). Some clones in this sample may be carry-over from other donors' samples. Here the sequenced sample was cultured CD8+ T cells from PBMCs, taken from culture after CMV antigen stimulation.

CDR3 protein: CASSYRPLNQPQHF. In nucleotides, the CDR3 is TGTGCCAGCAGTTATCGTCCGCTAAATCAGCCCCAGCATTTT. The chain has TRBV6-5 and TRBJ1-5; D is uncertain. With 3 bases removed from V and 4 bases from J, the gap between germline ends came to 10 bases. This CDR3 has 14 residues. Germline CDR1 is MNHEY and CDR2 is SVGAGI.